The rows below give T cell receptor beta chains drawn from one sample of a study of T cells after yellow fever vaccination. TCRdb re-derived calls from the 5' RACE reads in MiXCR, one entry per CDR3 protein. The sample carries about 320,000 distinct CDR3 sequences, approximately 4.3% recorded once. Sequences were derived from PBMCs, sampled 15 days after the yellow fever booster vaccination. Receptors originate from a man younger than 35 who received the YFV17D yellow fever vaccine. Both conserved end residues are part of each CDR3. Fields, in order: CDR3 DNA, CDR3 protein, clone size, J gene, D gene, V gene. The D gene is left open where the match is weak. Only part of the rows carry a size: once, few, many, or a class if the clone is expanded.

TGTGCCAGCTCACGGTCGGGACAGGGCCAAAACTATGGCTACACCTTC,CASSRSGQGQNYGYTF,NA,TRBJ1-2,TRBD1,TRBV18
TGTGCCAGCAACCTAGCTTGGGGATCTCATGAGCAGTTCTTC,CASNLAWGSHEQFF,many,TRBJ2-1,NA,TRBV5-5
TGTGCCAGCAGCCAGCGTCCGGGACTAGCGGGGGGTGGAGAGACCCAGTACTTC,CASSQRPGLAGGGETQYF,NA,TRBJ2-5,TRBD2,TRBV14
TGCGCCAGCAGCCAGTGGACTCACTCCAGGGGCTACACCTTC,CASSQWTHSRGYTF,NA,TRBJ1-2,NA,TRBV4-3
TGCAGTGCTATACCTAGCGGCTCCTACAATGAGCAGTTCTTC,CSAIPSGSYNEQFF,many,TRBJ2-1,TRBD2,TRBV20-1
TGTGCCAGCAGCCAAGAAAGACAGGGCCGCACTGAAGCTTTCTTT,CASSQERQGRTEAFF,NA,TRBJ1-1,TRBD1,TRBV4-2
TGTGCCAGCAGTCCCGTACAGGGGAAGCAGTTCTTC,CASSPVQGKQFF,many,TRBJ2-1,TRBD1,TRBV6-2/TRBV6-3
TGTGCCACCAGTATACGGCAGGGGAACCAAGAGACCCAGTACTTC,CATSIRQGNQETQYF,few,TRBJ2-5,NA,TRBV24-1
TGTGCCAGCAGCCGGGACAGCTCTGCCCCTTATAATTCACCCCTCCACTTT,CASSRDSSAPYNSPLHF,many,TRBJ1-6,TRBD1,TRBV5-8
TGTGCCAGCAGCTTAGGACTAGGGGGGGCAGATACGCAGTATTTT,CASSLGLGGADTQYF,NA,TRBJ2-3,NA,TRBV11-2
TGCGCCAGCAGTGAGTCCGGGGGTTTTCGACAGGAGAATTTCCTCATGAACACTGAAGCTTTCTTT,CASSESGGFRQENFLMNTEAFF,many,TRBJ1-1,NA,TRBV10-1
TGTGCCAGCAGCTCCGCCTTGGGTGCAGATACGCAGTATTTT,CASSSALGADTQYF,many,TRBJ2-3,NA,TRBV7-2
TGTGCCAGCAGACCTGACAGGGGAATCGGCGGGGAGCTGTTTTTT,CASRPDRGIGGELFF,few,TRBJ2-2,TRBD1,TRBV7-9
TGTGCCAGCCGCAGGACAGGGAAAACTGAAGCTTTCTTT,CASRRTGKTEAFF,NA,TRBJ1-1,TRBD1,TRBV12-3/TRBV12-4
TGTGCCAGCAGCTTCAGGGAAAACATTCAGTACTTC,CASSFRENIQYF,few,TRBJ2-4,NA,TRBV13
TGTGCCATCAGTGACGGACAGGGCGCAGATACGCAGTATTTT,CAISDGQGADTQYF,NA,TRBJ2-3,TRBD1,TRBV10-3
TGTGCCACCAGTGACCCAAACACAGGGGCGTTCTACGAGCAGTACTTC,CATSDPNTGAFYEQYF,few,TRBJ2-7,TRBD1,TRBV24-1
TGTGCCAGCAGTTCTGGGGGGGGAACAGATACGCAGTATTTT,CASSSGGGTDTQYF,many,TRBJ2-3,TRBD2,TRBV7-2
TGTGCCAGCAGCGAAGACCGTGAGCCCCAGCATTTT,CASSEDREPQHF,NA,TRBJ1-5,NA,TRBV2
TGTGCCAGCAGCCAAGGATCAGGGCCCAAGCAGCCCCAGCATTTT,CASSQGSGPKQPQHF,NA,TRBJ1-5,NA,TRBV3-1
TGTGCCAGCAGCCCGGGGACCGGGGAGCTGTTTTTT,CASSPGTGELFF,many,TRBJ2-2,NA,TRBV18
TGTGCCAGCAGCGCTGAGGAAGAGACCCAGTACTTC,CASSAEEETQYF,NA,TRBJ2-5,NA,TRBV5-4
TGTGCCAGTAACCAGCGGGACAGGGGTGGCGGGGAGCTGTTTTTT,CASNQRDRGGGELFF,NA,TRBJ2-2,TRBD1,TRBV19
TGTGCCAGCAGCTTAAAGAGGGCACATAACACTGAAGCTTTCTTT,CASSLKRAHNTEAFF,many,TRBJ1-1,NA,TRBV7-2
TGTGCAAGTCGCCTCGCTCCAGAATCAGGGAATCAGCCCCAGCATTTT,CASRLAPESGNQPQHF,NA,TRBJ1-5,NA,TRBV12-2
TGTGCCAGCAGCTTCGGGCTAGATACGCAGTATTTT,CASSFGLDTQYF,many,TRBJ2-3,NA,TRBV11-2
TGCAGTTCATCCTTTGGGCTAGCGGGGATGGATACGCAGTATTTT,CSSSFGLAGMDTQYF,many,TRBJ2-3,TRBD2,TRBV20-1
TGTGCCACCCAGGGTGAGTTCGGGAGCACAGATACGCAGTATTTT,CATQGEFGSTDTQYF,many,TRBJ2-3,NA,TRBV10-3
TGTGCCGGATCTCTGGCAGGCACAGATACGCAGTATTTT,CAGSLAGTDTQYF,NA,TRBJ2-3,NA,TRBV6-2/TRBV6-3
TGTGCCACCAGTGATGTCACAGGGTCGGGGAAAGATACGCAGTATTTT,CATSDVTGSGKDTQYF,NA,TRBJ2-3,NA,TRBV24-1
TGTGCCAGCAGCTACCGGCGTTCTAGCGGGGGGCCCACAGATACGCAGTATTTT,CASSYRRSSGGPTDTQYF,NA,TRBJ2-3,TRBD2,TRBV7-9
TGTGCCAGCAGTTTATCGATCCCAGATACGCAGTATTTT,CASSLSIPDTQYF,few,TRBJ2-3,NA,TRBV27
TGCGCCAGCAGCCCCCCGGACAGGTTCCAGATGGGCTATGGCTACACCTTC,CASSPPDRFQMGYGYTF,few,TRBJ1-2,TRBD1,TRBV4-1
TGTGCCAGCAGTTACCAAGGTTACCTGGATACGCAGTATTTT,CASSYQGYLDTQYF,NA,TRBJ2-3,NA,TRBV6-2/TRBV6-3
TGTGCCAGCAGCCAATGGACTAGCGAGAATGAGCAGTTCTTC,CASSQWTSENEQFF,few,TRBJ2-1,TRBD2,TRBV3-1
TGCGCCAGCAGCTTTGACAGGGACCTCACCGGGGAGCTGTTTTTT,CASSFDRDLTGELFF,many,TRBJ2-2,TRBD1,TRBV5-1